Below, 3 T cell receptor beta chains from the same sample are listed, as sequenced in a study of cytomegalovirus exposure and HLA in healthy donors. Amplification used 60 Vbeta primers and 13 Jbeta primers. Profiled with immunoSEQ multiplex PCR; TCRdb holds only in-frame clones, not every one. The repertoire holds 150,000 or so clones, with approximately 78% as singletons. What was sequenced was PBMCs. The receptors stem from a man aged 35 to 55 in good health and CMV-seropositive.

The chain carries TRBV11-2 and TRBJ2-1, with D tentatively TRBD1 (5 bases). This CDR3 comprises 15 residues. V lost 4 bases and J 6 bases, leaving 16 bases between the germline ends. The germline V gene encodes CDR1 SGHAT and CDR2 FQNNGV. In nucleotides, the CDR3 is TGTGCCAGCAGCTCGAAAACCACAGGTCCCAATGAGCAGTTCTTC. Protein product: CASSSKTTGPNEQFF.

This chain's CDR3 is CATKGTSGADYNEQFF. CDR3 DNA: TGTGCCACCAAAGGGACTAGCGGGGCGGACTACAATGAGCAGTTCTTC. This chain uses TRBV14 with TRBJ2-1; 13 bases are a match to TRBD2. V shed 10 bases and J 3 bases; nucleotides not matched to a gene: 9. Per germline, CDR1 SGHDN and CDR2 FVKESK. The CDR3 runs 16 residues.

The chain is built from TRBV25-1 and TRBJ2-3; 13 nucleotides line up with TRBD2. The CDR3 consists of 14 residues. Per germline, CDR1 MGHDK and CDR2 SYGVNS. Trimming took 4 bases from V and 6 from J; bases not matched to a gene: 1. The CDR3 here is CASSVLAGGDTQYF. CDR3 sequence (DNA): TGTGCCAGCAGTGTACTAGCGGGAGGGGATACGCAGTATTTT.